The 3 T cell receptor beta chains below all came from one sample that was sequenced in a study of T cell clonality in common variable immunodeficiency. TCRdb's table, derived via immunoSEQ multiplex PCR, lists solely in-frame clones and lacks some. The record shows tens of thousands of clones for this sample, with no singletons present. Input material: peripheral blood mononuclear cells. These receptors originate from a person aged 18-70 years in good health.

The sample holds many counts of this clone. The missing CDR3 end, 3 residues past where the read stops, is filled in from the germline J gene. The chain links TRBV5-1 to TRBJ1-1; D perhaps matches TRBD1 (6 bases). Germline V gene data show CDR1 as SGHRS and CDR2 as YFSETQ. The CDR3 is made up of 13 amino acids. Between the trimmed V and J ends, which lost 0 bases and 5 bases, there was a span of 8 bases. CDR3 amino acids: CASSLDRATEAFF. CDR3 DNA (partial): TGCGCCAGCAGCTTGGACAGGGCGACTGAA.

This clone was counted ten times or more. The DNA ends 3 residues before the CDR3 does, and the rest of the CDR3 is filled in from the germline J gene. The chain joins TRBV20-1 to TRBJ2-1; D is possibly TRBD1 (6 bases). V lost 4 bases, J lost 0 bases, and 13 bases lay in between. Germline CDR1 and CDR2: DFQATT and SNEGSKA (reference sequence). The length of the CDR3 is 15 residues. CDR3 in amino acids: CSATKGVLSYNEQFF. The part of the CDR3 DNA that was read is TGCAGTGCTACTAAGGGGGTCCTCTCCTACAATGAG.

Regarding this clone: The missing CDR3 end, 3 residues past where the read stops, is filled in from the germline J gene. The V call is TRBV7-9, the J call TRBJ1-2; 7 bases fit TRBD1. Germline loops: CDR1 SEHNR, CDR2 FQNEAQ (reference sequence). The CDR3 runs 14 residues. The junction had 5 bases not matched to a gene; V was cut back by 2 bases and J by 5 bases. The sequenced CDR3 bases are TGTGCCAGCAGCTTAACAGGGGCGGGATATGGC. Translated: CASSLTGAGYG. The whole CDR3 reads CASSLTGAGYGYTF.